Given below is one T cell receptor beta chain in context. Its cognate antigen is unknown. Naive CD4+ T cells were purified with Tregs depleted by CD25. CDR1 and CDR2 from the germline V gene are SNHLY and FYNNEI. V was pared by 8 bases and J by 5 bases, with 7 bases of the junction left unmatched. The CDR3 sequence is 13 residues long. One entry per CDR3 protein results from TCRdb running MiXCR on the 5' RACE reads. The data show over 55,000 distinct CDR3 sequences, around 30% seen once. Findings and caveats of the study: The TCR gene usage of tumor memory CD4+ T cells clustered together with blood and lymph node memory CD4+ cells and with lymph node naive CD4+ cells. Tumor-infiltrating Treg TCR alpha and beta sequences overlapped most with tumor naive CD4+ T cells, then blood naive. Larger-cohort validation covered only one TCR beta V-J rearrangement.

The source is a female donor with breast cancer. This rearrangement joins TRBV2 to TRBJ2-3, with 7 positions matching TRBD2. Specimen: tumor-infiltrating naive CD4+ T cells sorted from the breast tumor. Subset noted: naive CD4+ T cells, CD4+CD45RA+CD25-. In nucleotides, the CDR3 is TGTGCCAGCGGGGTAGCGGGTATAGATACGCAGTATTTT. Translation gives CASGVAGIDTQYF.